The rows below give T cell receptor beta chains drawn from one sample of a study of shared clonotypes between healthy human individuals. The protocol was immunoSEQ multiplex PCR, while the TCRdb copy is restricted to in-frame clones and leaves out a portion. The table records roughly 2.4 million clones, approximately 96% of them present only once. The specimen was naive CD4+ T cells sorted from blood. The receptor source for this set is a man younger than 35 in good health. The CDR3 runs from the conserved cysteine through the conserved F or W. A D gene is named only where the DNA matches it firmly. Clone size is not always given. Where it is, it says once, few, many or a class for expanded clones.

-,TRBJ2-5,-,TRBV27,TGTGCCAGCAGCGGTCGACAGAGCCAAGAGACCCAGTACTTC,CASSGRQSQETQYF
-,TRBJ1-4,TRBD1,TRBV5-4,TGTGCCAGCAGCCAGGGACAGTCTAATGAAAAACTGTTTTTT,CASSQGQSNEKLFF
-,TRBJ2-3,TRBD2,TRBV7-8,TGTGCCAGCAGTAGGGCCGGGACTAGCGGAGATACGCAGTATTTT,CASSRAGTSGDTQYF
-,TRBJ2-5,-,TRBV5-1,TGCGCCAGCAGTTATTCTCGCGGGGGCCGGGGGGAGACCCAGTACTTC,CASSYSRGGRGETQYF
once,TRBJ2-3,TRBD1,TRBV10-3,TGTGCCATCAGTGCTGGGACAGGGGCTACAGATACGCAGTATTTT,CAISAGTGATDTQYF
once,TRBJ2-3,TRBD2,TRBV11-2,TGTGCCAGCAGCTTCGGGGGGTTAGGCACAGATACGCAGTATTTT,CASSFGGLGTDTQYF
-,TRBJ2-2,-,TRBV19,TGTGCCAGTACCGAGGGAGGTAACACCGGGGAGCTGTTTTTT,CASTEGGNTGELFF
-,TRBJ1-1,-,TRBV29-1,TGCAGCGTTGAGGCCTGGGCCGGGACTGAAGCTTTCTTT,CSVEAWAGTEAFF
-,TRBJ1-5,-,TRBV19,TGTGCCAGTAGCCCCCCTCCGGGGGCGAGCAATCAGCCCCAGCATTTT,CASSPPPGASNQPQHF
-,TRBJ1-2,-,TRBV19,TGTGCCAGTGACGACCCGGCGAACTATGGCTACACCTTC,CASDDPANYGYTF
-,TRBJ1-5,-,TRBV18,TGTGCCAGCTCGCCGGACCGTCGCGGTTCGCCCCAGCATTTT,CASSPDRRGSPQHF
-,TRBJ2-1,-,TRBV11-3,TGTGCCAGCAGCTCCGGACGCGGTAGGGATGAGCAGTTCTTC,CASSSGRGRDEQFF
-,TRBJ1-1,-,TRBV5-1,TGCGCCAGCAGTTTCGATAAGAACACTGAAGCTTTCTTT,CASSFDKNTEAFF
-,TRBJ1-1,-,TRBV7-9,TGTGCCAGCAGCCTATCCCCGATGAACACTGAAGCTTTCTTT,CASSLSPMNTEAFF
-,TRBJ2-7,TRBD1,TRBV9,TGTGCCAGCAGCCCCTGGACAGGGGGCTTGGTCTCTGCCTACGAGCAGTACTTC,CASSPWTGGLVSAYEQYF
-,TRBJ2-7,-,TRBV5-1,TGCGCCAGCAGCTTGTACAGCAAAGCCTACGAGCAGTACTTC,CASSLYSKAYEQYF
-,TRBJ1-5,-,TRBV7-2,TGTGCCAGCAGCTTACGGGGCCGGAGTTTGGAGCCCCAGCATTTT,CASSLRGRSLEPQHF
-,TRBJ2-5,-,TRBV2,TGTGCCAGCAGTGAATTACAGGGTCAAGAGACCCAGTACTTC,CASSELQGQETQYF
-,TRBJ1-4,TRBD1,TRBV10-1,TGCGCCAGCAGTGAGTCTAGGGGACAGGGGCGAGAAAAACTGTTTTTT,CASSESRGQGREKLFF
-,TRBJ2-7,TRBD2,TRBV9,TGTGCCAGCAGCGTAGAGGCGGGAGCCTACGAGCAGTACTTC,CASSVEAGAYEQYF
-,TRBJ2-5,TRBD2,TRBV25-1,TGTGCCAGCAGTGAATTGGGAGGGGTAAAAGAGACCCAGTACTTC,CASSELGGVKETQYF
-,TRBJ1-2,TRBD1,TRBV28,TGTGCCAGCGGCGACAGGGGGTCCTCGAACTATGGCTACACCTTC,CASGDRGSSNYGYTF
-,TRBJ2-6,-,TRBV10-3,TGTGCCATCAGTGAATGGTCAACCTTGACGGCCAACGTCCTGACTTTC,CAISEWSTLTANVLTF
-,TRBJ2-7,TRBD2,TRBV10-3,TGTGCCATCAGTGAGTCGGCTAGCGGGAGAGTCCCCTACGAGCAGTACTTC,CAISESASGRVPYEQYF
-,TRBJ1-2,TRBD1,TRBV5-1,TGCGCCAGCAGCTTTTCCGGGACAGGGAATGGTGGCTACACCTTC,CASSFSGTGNGGYTF
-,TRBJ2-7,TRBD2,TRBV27,TGTGCCAGCAGTTCAGGGGGCCACCTAGCGGGGGTCCAGTACTTC,CASSSGGHLAGVQYF
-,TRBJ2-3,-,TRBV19,TGTGCCAGTAGTATAGAAGCGCTAGGGGGACCTACGCAGTATTTT,CASSIEALGGPTQYF
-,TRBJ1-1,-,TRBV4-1,TGCGCCAGCAGCCAAGGAGACAGGATGAACACTGAAGCTTTCTTT,CASSQGDRMNTEAFF
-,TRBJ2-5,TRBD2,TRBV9,TGTGCCAGCAGCGTCGGGACTAGCGGGAGTGAGGAGACCCAGTACTTC,CASSVGTSGSEETQYF
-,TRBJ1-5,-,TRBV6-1,TGTGCCAGTCACTGGGTCAATCAGCCCCAGCATTTT,CASHWVNQPQHF
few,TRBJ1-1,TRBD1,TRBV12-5,TGTGCTAGTGGTTTCGGACAGGGGGATGGAGCTTTCTTT,CASGFGQGDGAFF
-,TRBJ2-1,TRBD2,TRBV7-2,TGTGCCAGCAGCCCAGAGACTAGCGGGGGGGCCGCTGAGCAGTTCTTC,CASSPETSGGAAEQFF
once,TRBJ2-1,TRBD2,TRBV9,TGTGCCAGCAGCCGGGTCGTAGGGGAGGGGCTCTACAATGAGCAGTTCTTC,CASSRVVGEGLYNEQFF
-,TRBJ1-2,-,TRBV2,TGTGCCAGCAGTGAAGGGGTTTTCAACTATGGCTACACCTTC,CASSEGVFNYGYTF
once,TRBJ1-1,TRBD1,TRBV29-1,TGCAGCGTTGGGCGGGACAGCTCGAACACTGAAGCTTTCTTT,CSVGRDSSNTEAFF
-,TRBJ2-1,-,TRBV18,TGTGCCAGCTCACCAAGTATAGGCGGGGACAATGAGCAGTTCTTC,CASSPSIGGDNEQFF
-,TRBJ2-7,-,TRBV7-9,TGTGCCAGCAGCCAGCGGGACAGTAACTACGAGCAGTACTTC,CASSQRDSNYEQYF
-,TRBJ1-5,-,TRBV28,TGTGCCAGCAGGGAGGGCAGGGGAAAAGGGAATCAGCCCCAGCATTTT,CASREGRGKGNQPQHF
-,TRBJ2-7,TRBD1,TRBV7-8,TGTGCCAGCAGCCAGGGACAGGGTTGGATAGAGCAGTACTTC,CASSQGQGWIEQYF
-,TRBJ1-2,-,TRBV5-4,TGTGCCAGCAGCAGGGGGGGGCAGGAGAGTACAATCTATGGCTACACCTTC,CASSRGGQESTIYGYTF
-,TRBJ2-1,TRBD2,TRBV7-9,TGTGCCAGCAGCCTTAGCGGGGGGTCCTACAATGAGCAGTTCTTC,CASSLSGGSYNEQFF
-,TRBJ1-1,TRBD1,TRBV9,TGTGCCAGCAGCATGGGACAGGTAAACACTGAAGCTTTCTTT,CASSMGQVNTEAFF
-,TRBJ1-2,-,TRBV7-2,TGTGCCAGCAGCTTAGCGAATGGGGGGGCCTATGGCTACACCTTC,CASSLANGGAYGYTF
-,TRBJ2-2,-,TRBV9,TGTGCCAGCAGCAGCAGCGGGGGACAGAATACCGGGGAGCTGTTTTTT,CASSSSGGQNTGELFF